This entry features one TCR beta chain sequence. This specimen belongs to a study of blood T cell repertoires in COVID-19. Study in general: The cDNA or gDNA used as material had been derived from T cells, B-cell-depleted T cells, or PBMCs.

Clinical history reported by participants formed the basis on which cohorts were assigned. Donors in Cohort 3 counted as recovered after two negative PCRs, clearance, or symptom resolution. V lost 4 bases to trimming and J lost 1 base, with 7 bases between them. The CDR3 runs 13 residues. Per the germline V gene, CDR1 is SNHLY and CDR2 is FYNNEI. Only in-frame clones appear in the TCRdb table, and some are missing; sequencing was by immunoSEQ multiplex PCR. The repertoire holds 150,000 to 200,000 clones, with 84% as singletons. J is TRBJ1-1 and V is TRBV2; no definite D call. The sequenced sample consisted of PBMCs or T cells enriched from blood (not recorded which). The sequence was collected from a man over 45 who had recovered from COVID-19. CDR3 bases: TGTGCCAGCAGTGGGCGGGCGAACACTGAAGCTTTCTTT. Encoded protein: CASSGRANTEAFF.